Below, 13 T cell receptor beta chains from the same sample are listed, as sequenced in a study of T cell responses to AZD1222 COVID-19 vaccine. Clones were read by immunoSEQ multiplex PCR, and TCRdb kept only the in-frame ones, dropping some. This sample carries roughly 180,000 clones, around 88% of them seen once, and the ten largest clones take approximately 0.5%. This specimen consisted of peripheral blood, obtained on day 0 of AZD1222 vaccination. These receptors all stem from an adult in good health.

In its sample, this clone was seen a few times. This sequence joins TRBV7-2 and TRBJ1-1, with D unclear. Trimming shortened V by 5 bases and J by 0 bases, and 10 bases separated the two germline ends. This CDR3 comprises 14 residues. Germline CDR1 and CDR2: SGHTA and FQGNSA. CDR3 region: CASSGRRMNTEAFF. The CDR3, as DNA: TGTGCCAGCAGCGGGCGGCGGATGAACACTGAAGCTTTCTTT.

V gene TRBV18 combines with J gene TRBJ2-7, with 10 bases identical to TRBD1. Germline loops: CDR1 KGHSH, CDR2 LQKENI. The J segment lost 4 bases and the V segment lost 3 bases, leaving 18 bases of the junction unmatched. This CDR3 spans 19 amino acids. The chain's CDR3 is CASSPPGQGYLAGTYEQYF. The CDR3 DNA reads as TGTGCCAGCTCACCCCCGGGACAGGGGTATCTCGCAGGAACTTACGAGCAGTACTTC.

The chain joins TRBV13 to TRBJ2-7, with D hard to call. Germline-derived CDR1 and CDR2 are PRHDT and FYEKMQ (reference sequence). The CDR3 consists of 16 residues. Trimming left V 5 bases short and J 2 bases short, with 19 bases between. CDR3 protein: CASSPNRALLPYEQYF. For the CDR3, the DNA is TGTGCCAGCAGCCCTAACCGGGCCTTACTCCCCTACGAGCAGTACTTC. Drawing the rest from reference TRBV13 and TRBJ2-7, the complete variable domain is AAGVIQSPRHLIKEKRETATLKCYPIPRHDTVYWYQQGPGQDPQFLISFYEKMQSDKGSIPDRFSAQQFSDYHSELNMSSLELGDSALYFCASSPNRALLPYEQYFGPGTRLTVT.

The V gene is TRBV7-9, the J gene TRBJ2-7; 15 nucleotides line up with TRBD2. V lost 6 bases to trimming and J lost 2 bases; unmatched junction nucleotides: 8. Per the germline V gene, CDR1 is SEHNR and CDR2 is FQNEAQ (reference sequence). The CDR3 runs 17 residues. In DNA form, the CDR3 reads TGTGCCAGCAGTCCAGGACTAGCGGGAGGGAATACCTACGAGCAGTACTTC. It is translated as CASSPGLAGGNTYEQYF.

This clone has just one count. The rearrangement links TRBV14 to TRBJ2-3; no clear D gene. This CDR3 is built from 13 residues. Germline assignment: CDR1 SGHDN and CDR2 FVKESK. Trimming pared 0 bases from V and 9 bases from J, leaving 10 bases between. As DNA, the CDR3 is TGTGCCAGCAGCCAAGATTTAGGAACAACGCAGTATTTT. Translated, it gives CASSQDLGTTQYF.

This CDR3 is CASSREGGQGASYNSPLHF. CDR3 DNA sequence: TGTGCCAGCAGTCGCGAAGGAGGACAGGGGGCCTCCTATAATTCACCCCTCCACTTT. V gene TRBV6-6 combines with J gene TRBJ1-6, with TRBD1 matching over 11 bases. Germline lookup yields CDR1 MNHNY and CDR2 SVGAGI (reference sequence). This CDR3 contains 19 residues. V was pared by 5 bases and J by 0 bases, with 9 bases of the junction left unmatched.

The chain has TRBV6-2 or TRBV6-3 and TRBJ1-1; D is perhaps TRBD1 (5 bases). Germline V gene lookup returns CDR1 MNHEY and CDR2 SVGEGT. Trimming took off 0 bases at V and 6 bases at J, with 8 bases between the two ends. The CDR3 has 13 amino acids. The CDR3 loop is CASSYSWGSEAFF. The CDR3 bases are TGTGCCAGCAGTTACTCGTGGGGCTCTGAAGCTTTCTTT.

This clone showed up just once. The CDR3 protein is CASSSPGEGTDTQYF. The CDR3 DNA is TGTGCCAGCAGCTCTCCAGGGGAGGGCACAGATACGCAGTATTTT. This chain uses TRBV7-3 with TRBJ2-3; the D call may be TRBD1 or TRBD2 (6 bases each). The germline V and J ends were trimmed by 4 bases and 1 base, with 12 bases remaining between them. Germline CDR1 SGHTA, CDR2 FQGTGA. The length of the CDR3 is 15 residues.

The chain couples TRBV6-5 to TRBJ2-3; D remains ambiguous. Trimming took 6 bases from V and 4 from J, leaving 14 bases between them. The CDR3 sequence is 14 residues long. The germline V gene encodes CDR1 MNHEY and CDR2 SVGAGI. As DNA, the CDR3 is TGTGCCAGCAGACCTCGGGTCCCGGCAGATACGCAGTATTTT. Protein sequence: CASRPRVPADTQYF.

The V call is TRBV19, the J call TRBJ1-3, with 8 bases that match TRBD1. This CDR3 spans 16 amino acids. CDR1 is LNHDA and CDR2 is SQIVND in the germline V gene (reference sequence). Trimming at V came to 4 bases and at J to 0 bases, leaving 5 bases not matched to a gene. The CDR3 DNA is TGTGCCAGTAGTACCTACAGGGGGACCTCTGGAAACACCATATATTTT. Translation gives CASSTYRGTSGNTIYF.

This chain connects TRBV12-5 to TRBJ1-1; 9 bases align to TRBD1. The junction had 6 bases not matched to a gene; V was cut back by 5 bases and J by 5 bases. The germline V gene has CDR1 LGHNT and CDR2 FRNRAP. This CDR3 has 14 residues. The CDR3 is CASGPGQGRTEAFF. CDR3 bases: TGTGCTAGTGGTCCCGGACAGGGGCGGACTGAAGCTTTCTTT.

The chain recombines TRBV5-1 with TRBJ1-3, with a possible D match to TRBD1 (5 bases). Germline lookup yields CDR1 SGHRS and CDR2 YFSETQ. The CDR3 loop spans 15 amino acids. V lost 0 bases to trimming and J lost 0 bases, with 7 bases between them. The CDR3 region is CASSLDRNSGNTIYF. CDR3 sequence (DNA): TGCGCCAGCAGCTTGGACAGGAACTCTGGAAACACCATATATTTT.

About this clone itself: Other DNA sequences within the sample encode an identical CDR3. The CDR3 sequence: CASSLLNTEAFF. CDR3 DNA: TGTGCCAGCAGCTTGCTGAACACTGAAGCTTTCTTT. This sequence joins TRBV5-6 and TRBJ1-1; unclear D gene. The CDR3 extends over 12 amino acids. Germline-derived CDR1 and CDR2 are SGHDT and YYEEEE. V shed 1 base and J shed 0 bases, with 1 base lying between them.